This section outlines one TCR beta chain sequence together with its context. Its antigen is not identified. Time point specified: cycle 4 day 1 (C4D1), after six to seven weeks of nivolumab. Each of the patients experienced relapse following autologous stem cell transplantation, and their brentuximab vedotin exposure differed. This sample was included in a study of PD-1 blockade in classical Hodgkin lymphoma. Study-wide points: Reports indicated that newly diagnosed patients had lower baseline TCR diversity than healthy donors did. Differences between repertoires have undefined causes, possibly disease activity or prior therapy.

Sequencing used immunoSEQ multiplex PCR; TCRdb keeps in-frame clones, though not all of them. This table has 80,000 to 95,000 clones, about 83% appearing once. This TCR came from a human donor with classical Hodgkin lymphoma. Sequencing was performed on peripheral blood mononuclear cells (PBMCs), taken before the fourth cycle of nivolumab.

The CDR3 region is CASSPVGLGSYEQYF. DNA for the CDR3: TGTGCCAGCAGCCCAGTGGGGTTAGGGAGCTACGAGCAGTACTTC. The V and J genes are TRBV5-6 and TRBJ2-7, with D possibly being TRBD2 (5 bases). Germline CDR1 reads SGHDT; CDR2 reads YYEEEE. The ends were cut back, 4 bases at V and 3 bases at J, with 17 bases in the middle. CDR3 length: 15 amino acids. The whole variable domain, filled in from reference TRBV5-6 and TRBJ2-7, reads DAGVTQSPTHLIKTRGQQVTLRCSPKSGHDTVSWYQQALGQGPQFIFQYYEEEERQRGNFPDRFSGHQFPNYSSELNVNALLLGDSALYLCASSPVGLGSYEQYFGPGTRLTVT.